The 17 T cell receptor beta chains listed next were all sequenced from one sample in a study of human T cells and chemical hapten exposure. As for time point: patch test 1, 2 weeks after DPC sensitization. Treatment in this sample: therapeutic diphenylcyclopropenone sensitization with weekly scalp DPC. TCRdb processed the RACE reads anew with MiXCR; each CDR3 protein has one entry. The sample lists 85,000 or so distinct CDR3 sequences, around a tenth seen once, with about 4% in the top ten. This specimen consisted of whole blood, obtained in connection with sensitization to the hapten diphenylcyclopropenone (DPC). These receptors all come from a woman between 50 and 59 years old with alopecia areata. Some clones in this sample may be carry-over from other donors' samples.

In its sample, this clonotype was seen a few times. The chain recombines TRBV28 with TRBJ2-5; D possibly corresponds to TRBD2 (6 bases). The V end lost 2 bases, the J end lost 3 bases, and 19 bases lay between the germline ends. The V gene's germline CDR1 is MDHEN and CDR2 SYDVKM. The CDR3 has 17 residues. The CDR3 region has the DNA TGTGCCAGCAGTTTAGCCGGGCCGGGAGCAGAAGAAGAGACCCAGTACTTC. Translated: CASSLAGPGAEEETQYF.

The chain recombines TRBV7-2 with TRBJ2-3; 12 nucleotides match TRBD1. Per germline, CDR1 SGHTA and CDR2 FQGNSA. The J segment lost 8 bases and the V segment lost 5 bases, leaving 11 bases of the junction unmatched. The CDR3 totals 16 residues. In DNA form, the CDR3 reads TGTGCCAGCAGCCCAGTCGGGGACAGGGGGCTTGGTACGCAGTATTTT. Translation gives CASSPVGDRGLGTQYF. Together with reference TRBV7-2 and TRBJ2-3, the CDR3 gives the full variable domain: GAGVSQSPSNKVTEKGKDVELRCDPISGHTALYWYRQSLGQGLEFLIYFQGNSAPDKSGLPSDRFSAERTGGSVSTLTIQRTQQEDSAVYLCASSPVGDRGLGTQYFGPGTRLTVL.

The chain joins TRBV7-2 to TRBJ1-1; D is undetermined. Deletions cut 1 base from V and 1 base from J, with 10 bases between. The CDR3 length is 15 residues. Germline V CDR1 and CDR2: SGHTA, FQGNSA. In nucleotides, the CDR3 is TGTGCCAGCAGCTTAGAGTCGTTTAAGAACACTGAAGCTTTCTTT. It specifies CASSLESFKNTEAFF.

This clonotype was counted only a few times. V usage is TRBV7-6 and J usage is TRBJ2-3; D gene uncertain. CDR1 and CDR2 from the germline V gene are SGHVS and FNYEAQ. The germline V and J ends were trimmed by 4 bases and 2 bases, with 10 bases remaining between them. This CDR3 is built from 14 residues. CDR3 DNA: TGTGCCAGCAGCTCATCGTGGGCCACAGATACGCAGTATTTT. It encodes CASSSSWATDTQYF.

This rearrangement joins TRBV6-5 to TRBJ2-2; D is undetermined. This CDR3 contains 13 residues. Germline loops: CDR1 MNHEY, CDR2 SVGAGI. The germline V and J ends were trimmed by 8 bases and 6 bases, with 13 bases remaining between them. This CDR3 is CASRPSGPGELFF. CDR3 bases: TGTGCCAGCCGGCCGTCGGGTCCCGGGGAGCTGTTTTTT.

This clonotype was seen many times. The chain uses TRBV7-3 and TRBJ2-1; D is perhaps TRBD2 (7 bases). There are 15 residues in the CDR3. V lost 1 base to trimming and J lost 8 bases, with 15 bases between them. Germline assignment: CDR1 SGHTA and CDR2 FQGTGA. The DNA of the CDR3 is TGTGCCAGCAGCTTAATGTCCGGGGGGCCCCATGAGCAGTTCTTC. It encodes CASSLMSGGPHEQFF.

The J gene is TRBJ1-2, the V gene TRBV5-6; TRBD1 aligns across 7 bases. Germline V gene lookup returns CDR1 SGHDT and CDR2 YYEEEE. This CDR3 spans 14 amino acids. With 2 bases clipped from V and 3 bases from J, the junction kept 4 bases outside the gene matches. CDR3: CASSFPGQDYGYTF. CDR3 in DNA: TGTGCCAGCAGCTTCCCAGGACAGGACTATGGCTACACCTTC.

V and J are TRBV3-1 and TRBJ1-6; 8 bases agree with TRBD1. The CDR3 covers 14 residues. CDR1 and CDR2 (germline): LGHDT, YNNKEL (reference sequence). After removal of 6 bases from V and 9 bases from J, the junction contained 7 bases not matched to a gene. DNA of the CDR3: TGTGCCAGCAGGTTCGGGACAGGTCGTTCACCCCTCCACTTT. Residues: CASRFGTGRSPLHF.

CDR3 sequence reads: CAWSGQLLGNQPQHF. For the CDR3, the DNA is TGTGCCTGGAGTGGACAACTGTTGGGCAATCAGCCCCAGCATTTT. The chain has TRBV30 and TRBJ1-5; D not resolved. There are 15 residues in the CDR3. Germline V gene sequence: CDR1 GTSNPN, CDR2 SVGIG (reference sequence). Trimming stripped 1 base from V and 2 bases from J, with 12 bases between.

This sequence joins TRBV10-1 and TRBJ2-5; D is perhaps TRBD1 (5 bases). The CDR3 has 13 residues. Germline V gene data show CDR1 as WNHNN and CDR2 as SYGVQD (reference sequence). V was trimmed by 0 bases and J by 5 bases, leaving 7 bases between them. CDR3 sequence reads: CASSESGVETQYF. The CDR3 DNA reads as TGCGCCAGCAGTGAGTCAGGGGTCGAGACCCAGTACTTC.

This clonotype was seen only once. The CDR3 DNA reads as TGTGCCAGCAGTTTCCTAGGACAGGGTTATAGGGAGCAGTACTTC. It specifies CASSFLGQGYREQYF. The chain carries TRBV28 and TRBJ2-7, with 8 bases aligning to TRBD1. V was pared by 3 bases and J by 7 bases, with 11 bases of the junction left unmatched. Germline V gene sequence: CDR1 MDHEN, CDR2 SYDVKM. The CDR3 is 15 amino acids.

This clonotype was counted many times. The chain links TRBV29-1 to TRBJ1-1, with 7 positions matching TRBD1. This CDR3 contains 13 residues. Germline CDR1 is SQVTM and CDR2 is ANQGSEA. The V gene end was trimmed by 7 bases and the J gene end by 5 bases; junction bases not matched to a gene: 10. CDR3 DNA: TGCAGCGCATGTACAGGGGTGGAGACTGAAGCTTTCTTT. Its protein is CSACTGVETEAFF.

This clonotype was seen only a few times. V usage is TRBV5-1 and J usage is TRBJ2-5; no reliable D call. This CDR3 spans 14 amino acids. Between the trimmed V and J ends, which lost 4 bases and 5 bases, there was a span of 15 bases. CDR1 is SGHRS and CDR2 is YFSETQ in the germline V gene. The CDR3 DNA reads TGCGCCAGCAGCCCCCTGCTCGGGTGGGAGACCCAGTACTTC. Protein sequence: CASSPLLGWETQYF. The variable domain in full, completed from reference TRBV5-1 and TRBJ2-5, reads KAGVTQTPRYLIKTRGQQVTLSCSPISGHRSVSWYQQTPGQGLQFLFEYFSETQRNKGNFPGRFSGRQFSNSRSEMNVSTLELGDSALYLCASSPLLGWETQYFGPGTRLLVL.

In this sample, this clonotype turned up a few times. The rearrangement joins TRBV20-1 to TRBJ2-7; weak D call: TRBD1 (5 bases). CDR1 DFQATT and CDR2 SNEGSKA come from the germline V gene (reference sequence). V lost 3 bases and J lost 1, with 13 bases in between. The CDR3 consists of 14 residues. CDR3 residues: CSARQGYSSYEQYF. Written as DNA, the CDR3 is TGCAGTGCTAGGCAGGGATACTCATCCTACGAGCAGTACTTC.

In this sample, this clonotype turned up a few times. In DNA, the CDR3 is TGTGCCAGCAGTTACTCACAGGGGGCGGATACGCAGTATTTT. Its protein product is CASSYSQGADTQYF. The rearrangement links TRBV6-5 to TRBJ2-3; 9 bases line up with TRBD1. The germline gives CDR1 MNHEY, CDR2 SVGAGI. The CDR3 covers 14 residues. V gave up 0 bases and J gave up 6 bases; unmatched junction bases: 1.

This clonotype was picked up a small number of times. The chain employs TRBV5-1 and TRBJ2-2; 7 positions agree with TRBD1. This CDR3 is 16 amino acids long. The junction had 10 bases not matched to a gene; V was cut back by 1 base and J by 7 bases. CDR1 is SGHRS, CDR2 YFSETQ, per germline. The CDR3 nucleotides read TGCGCCAGCAGCTTGATGGGACAGCCCTGGGACGGGGAGCTGTTTTTT. Its translation is CASSLMGQPWDGELFF.

This clonotype has at least ten counts. The CDR3 DNA follows: TGTGCCAGCAGCTTACCCCCGCACAATGAGCAGTTCTTC. Amino acids: CASSLPPHNEQFF. V usage is TRBV7-2 and J usage is TRBJ2-1; D remains ambiguous. V was clipped by 2 bases and J by 5 bases, with 7 bases between them. The CDR3 has 13 residues. CDR1 and CDR2 from the germline V gene are SGHTA and FQGNSA.